This record covers a single TCR beta chain. The PCR used 60 Vbeta and 13 Jbeta primers. Using immunoSEQ multiplex PCR, the repertoire was profiled, and TCRdb retains in-frame clones only, with some absent. The repertoire holds some 150,000 clones, around 77% seen once, with roughly 6.3% in the top ten. This sample was included in a study of cytomegalovirus exposure and HLA in healthy donors. With 7 bases removed from V and 9 bases from J, the gap between germline ends came to 7 bases. The CDR3 extends over 11 amino acids. Germline values: CDR1 MRHNA, CDR2 SNTAGT. The chain couples TRBV6-4 to TRBJ1-6; D not resolved. This clonotype originated in a woman between 40 and 50 years old in good health and CMV-seropositive. The sample comprised PBMCs. The DNA of the CDR3 is TGTGCCAGCACTATTTTTTCACCCCTCCACTTT. Protein product: CASTIFSPLHF.